Listed below are T cell receptor beta chains from one sample, sequenced in a study of Tregs in tolerant kidney transplant recipients. Sequenced by immunoSEQ multiplex PCR; TCRdb stores in-frame clones only, minus some. The sample has some 70,000 clones; about 83% are singletons. Source material: CD4+ T cells from blood. The receptors derive from a human donor in good health. CDR3s include the opening cysteine and the closing phenylalanine or tryptophan. D genes are given only for firm matches. A clone size is listed for some rows: how often the clone was seen (once, few, many), or a class if it is expanded.

v_call: TRBV5-1; j_call: TRBJ2-7; cdr3_length: 17; clone_size: NA; d_call: TRBD1; cdr3_nt: TGCGCCAGCACCCTTTCCCTACAGGGGGCTAAGGTGTACGAGCAGTACTTC; cdr3_aa: CASTLSLQGAKVYEQYF
v_call: TRBV30; j_call: TRBJ1-1; cdr3_length: 14; clone_size: NA; d_call: NA; cdr3_nt: TGTGCCTGGAGGCCCTGGGGGTTGAGGACTGAAGCTTTCTTT; cdr3_aa: CAWRPWGLRTEAFF
v_call: TRBV7-9; j_call: TRBJ2-3; cdr3_length: 13; clone_size: NA; d_call: NA; cdr3_nt: TGTGCCAGCAGCTTAGCAGGGGTTGATACGCAGTATTTT; cdr3_aa: CASSLAGVDTQYF
v_call: TRBV19; j_call: TRBJ2-6; cdr3_length: 16; clone_size: once; d_call: TRBD1; cdr3_nt: TGTGCCAGTAGTATGGGGACAGTGGTAGGGGCCAACGTCCTGACTTTC; cdr3_aa: CASSMGTVVGANVLTF
v_call: TRBV14; j_call: TRBJ2-5; cdr3_length: 15; clone_size: few; d_call: NA; cdr3_nt: TGTGCCAGCAGCCAAGTAGTGGAATCAAGGGAGACCCAGTACTTC; cdr3_aa: CASSQVVESRETQYF
v_call: TRBV5-5; j_call: TRBJ2-5; cdr3_length: 13; clone_size: NA; d_call: NA; cdr3_nt: TGTGCCAGCAGCTTGGGCAGTAAAGAGACCCAGTACTTC; cdr3_aa: CASSLGSKETQYF
v_call: TRBV5-6; j_call: TRBJ2-5; cdr3_length: 14; clone_size: NA; d_call: TRBD1; cdr3_nt: TGTGCCAGCAGAATGGACAGGGGTTTTGGGACCCAGTACTTC; cdr3_aa: CASRMDRGFGTQYF
v_call: TRBV7-3; j_call: TRBJ1-5; cdr3_length: 18; clone_size: NA; d_call: NA; cdr3_nt: TGTGCCAGCAGCTTAAAAGCCCCCGACCGATGCCCCCATGAAACCCCGCATTTT; cdr3_aa: CASSLKAPDRCPHETPHF
v_call: TRBV11-2; j_call: TRBJ1-1; cdr3_length: 13; clone_size: few; d_call: NA; cdr3_nt: TGTGCCAGCAGCTTAGATGTGAAGGGTGAAGCTTTCTTT; cdr3_aa: CASSLDVKGEAFF
v_call: TRBV27; j_call: TRBJ2-7; cdr3_length: 14; clone_size: NA; d_call: NA; cdr3_nt: TGTGCCAGCAGTTTATCCGGGTATTCCTACGAGCAGTACTTC; cdr3_aa: CASSLSGYSYEQYF
v_call: TRBV6-6; j_call: TRBJ1-1; cdr3_length: 13; clone_size: NA; d_call: NA; cdr3_nt: TGTGCCAGCAGCCCAACAGGGACCACTGAAGCTTTCTTT; cdr3_aa: CASSPTGTTEAFF
v_call: TRBV30; j_call: TRBJ1-2; cdr3_length: 11; clone_size: NA; d_call: NA; cdr3_nt: TGTGCCTGGAGTGTTACCTATGGCTACACCTTC; cdr3_aa: CAWSVTYGYTF
v_call: TRBV18; j_call: TRBJ2-5; cdr3_length: 12; clone_size: NA; d_call: NA; cdr3_nt: TGTGCCAGCTCACCTATGGGGGAGACCCAGTACTTC; cdr3_aa: CASSPMGETQYF
v_call: TRBV19; j_call: TRBJ1-5; cdr3_length: 15; clone_size: NA; d_call: TRBD1; cdr3_nt: TGTGCCAGTAGCACGAGGGACAGCAATTATCAGCCCCAGCATTTT; cdr3_aa: CASSTRDSNYQPQHF
v_call: TRBV6-5; j_call: TRBJ1-1; cdr3_length: 15; clone_size: NA; d_call: NA; cdr3_nt: TGTGCCAGCAGTTATCAAGCAGGGGACGTAGAGGAAGCTTTCTTT; cdr3_aa: CASSYQAGDVEEAFF
v_call: TRBV11-3; j_call: TRBJ2-7; cdr3_length: 15; clone_size: NA; d_call: TRBD1; cdr3_nt: TGTGCCAGCAGCTTAATGGGACAGAGCAACTACGAGCAGTACTTC; cdr3_aa: CASSLMGQSNYEQYF
v_call: TRBV30; j_call: TRBJ1-5; cdr3_length: 14; clone_size: NA; d_call: TRBD1; cdr3_nt: TGTGCCTGGGCCCGGGACAGGGTTGGTCAGCCCCAGCATTTT; cdr3_aa: CAWARDRVGQPQHF
v_call: TRBV28; j_call: TRBJ2-7; cdr3_length: 17; clone_size: NA; d_call: TRBD2; cdr3_nt: TGTGCCAGCAGTTTAAGTTCCGGGCCCAGCGGGAGCTCCGAGCAGTACTTC; cdr3_aa: CASSLSSGPSGSSEQYF
v_call: TRBV7-2; j_call: TRBJ1-2; cdr3_length: 14; clone_size: NA; d_call: NA; cdr3_nt: TGTGCCAGCAGCTTAGATTCCACCGGGGATGGCTACACCTTC; cdr3_aa: CASSLDSTGDGYTF
v_call: TRBV7-2; j_call: TRBJ1-6; cdr3_length: 13; clone_size: NA; d_call: NA; cdr3_nt: TGTGCCAGCAGCGTATTAGTGGGGCTCCCCCTCCACTTT; cdr3_aa: CASSVLVGLPLHF
v_call: TRBV29-1; j_call: TRBJ2-5; cdr3_length: 13; clone_size: NA; d_call: TRBD1; cdr3_nt: TGCAGCGTGGTGAGGGACAGTCAAGAGACCCAGTACTTC; cdr3_aa: CSVVRDSQETQYF
v_call: TRBV10-3; j_call: TRBJ1-4; cdr3_length: 18; clone_size: NA; d_call: NA; cdr3_nt: TGTGCCATCAGTGAGTCGAGGTGGCGCGGGAGGACTAATGAAAAACTGTTTTTT; cdr3_aa: CAISESRWRGRTNEKLFF